This T cell receptor (beta chain) was found in a study of somatic mutations in cytotoxic T cells in rheumatoid arthritis. Comment on this clone: The antigen is undetermined.

The length of the CDR3 is 12 residues. Germline lookup yields CDR1 SGDLS and CDR2 YYNGEE. V was trimmed by 0 bases and J by 2 bases, leaving 2 bases between them. Assay: immunoSEQ multiplex PCR; the TCRdb copy retains only in-frame clones and omits some. The data contain more than 25,000 clones, roughly 82% of them singletons. Broader study findings: The antigen targets of the expanded CD8+ clones lacked identification. The top CD8+ clone topped 20% of CD8+ cells in about an eighth of the roughly 65 patients. No correction for multiple comparisons was applied to the slight TRBV07 underrepresentation in rheumatoid arthritis patients.

The source is a man in his fifties or sixties in good health. The chain combines TRBV9 with TRBJ1-1; D ambiguous. Sequencing was done on a sample of CD8+ T cells sorted from blood. CDR3 loop: CASSVVNTEAFF. The CDR3 nucleotides are TGTGCCAGCAGCGTAGTAAACACTGAAGCTTTCTTT. Full variable domain (remainder filled in from reference TRBV9 and TRBJ1-1): DSGVTQTPKHLITATGQRVTLRCSPRSGDLSVYWYQQSLDQGLQFLIQYYNGEERAKGNILERFSAQQFPDLHSELNLSSLELGDSALYFCASSVVNTEAFFGQGTRLTVV.